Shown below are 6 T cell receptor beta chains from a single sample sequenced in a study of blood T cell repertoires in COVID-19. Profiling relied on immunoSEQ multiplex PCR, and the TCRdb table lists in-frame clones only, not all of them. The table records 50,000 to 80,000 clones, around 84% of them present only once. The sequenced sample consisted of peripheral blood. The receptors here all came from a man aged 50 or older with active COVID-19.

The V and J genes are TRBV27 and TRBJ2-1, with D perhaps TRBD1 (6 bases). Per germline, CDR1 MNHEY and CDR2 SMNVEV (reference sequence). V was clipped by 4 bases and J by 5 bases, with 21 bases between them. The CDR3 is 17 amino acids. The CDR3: CASSYIPFRGPDNEQFF. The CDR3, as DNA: TGTGCCAGCAGTTACATACCCTTCAGGGGTCCAGACAATGAGCAGTTCTTC.

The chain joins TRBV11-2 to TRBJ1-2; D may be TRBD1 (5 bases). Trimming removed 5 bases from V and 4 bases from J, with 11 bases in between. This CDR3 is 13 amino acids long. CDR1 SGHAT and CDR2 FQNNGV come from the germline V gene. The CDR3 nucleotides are TGTGCCAGCAGCCCCCGGGGACTCTATGGCTACACCTTC. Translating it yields CASSPRGLYGYTF. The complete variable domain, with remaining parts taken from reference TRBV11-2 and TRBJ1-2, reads EAGVAQSPRYKIIEKRQSVAFWCNPISGHATLYWYQQILGQGPKLLIQFQNNGVVDDSQLPKDRFSAERLKGVDSTLKIQPAKLEDSAVYLCASSPRGLYGYTFGSGTRLTVV.

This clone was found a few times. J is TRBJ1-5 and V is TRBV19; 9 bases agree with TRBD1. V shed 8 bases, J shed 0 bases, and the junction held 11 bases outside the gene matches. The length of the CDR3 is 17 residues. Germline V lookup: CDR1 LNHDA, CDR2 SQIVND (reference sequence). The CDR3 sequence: CASHPGQGTYSNQPQHF. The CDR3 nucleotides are TGTGCCAGTCACCCGGGACAGGGAACCTATAGCAATCAGCCCCAGCATTTT.

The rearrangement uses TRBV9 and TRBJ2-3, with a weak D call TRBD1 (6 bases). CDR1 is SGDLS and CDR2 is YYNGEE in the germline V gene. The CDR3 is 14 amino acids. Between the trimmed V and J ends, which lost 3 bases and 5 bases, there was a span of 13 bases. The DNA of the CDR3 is TGTGCCAGCAGCGCGACACCGGGACAAGATACGCAGTATTTT. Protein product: CASSATPGQDTQYF.

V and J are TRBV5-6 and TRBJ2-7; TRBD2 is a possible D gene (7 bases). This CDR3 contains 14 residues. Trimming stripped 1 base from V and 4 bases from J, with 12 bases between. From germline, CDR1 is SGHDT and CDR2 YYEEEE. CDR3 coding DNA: TGTGCCAGCAGCTTGACGGGGGGCCCTTACGAGCAGTACGTC. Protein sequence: CASSLTGGPYEQYV.

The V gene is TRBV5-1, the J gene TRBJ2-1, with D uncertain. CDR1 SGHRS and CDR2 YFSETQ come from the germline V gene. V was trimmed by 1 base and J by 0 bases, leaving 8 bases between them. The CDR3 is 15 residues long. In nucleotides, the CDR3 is TGCGCCAGCAGCTTGCCTTCCAGCTCCTACAATGAGCAGTTCTTC. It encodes CASSLPSSSYNEQFF. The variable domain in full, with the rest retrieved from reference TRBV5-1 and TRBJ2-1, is KAGVTQTPRYLIKTRGQQVTLSCSPISGHRSVSWYQQTPGQGLQFLFEYFSETQRNKGNFPGRFSGRQFSNSRSEMNVSTLELGDSALYLCASSLPSSSYNEQFFGPGTRLTVL.